The clone carrying this TCR beta chain was detected ten times or more. The data originate from a study of blood T cells in healthy people across ages. V was cut by 0 bases and J by 8 bases, with 9 bases left in between. Germline values: CDR1 SGHRS, CDR2 YFSETQ. The CDR3 runs to 14 residues. The authors ran a second PCR of about 7 to 11 cycles using a sample-barcoded 5' primer and a J-beta primer mix. MiXCR, run by TCRdb on the 5' RACE reads, gives a single entry per CDR3 protein. The table has hundreds of thousands of distinct CDR3 sequences, under 65% seen once. V usage is TRBV5-1 and J usage is TRBJ1-6; D unresolved. Sequences were obtained from blood. The source of this sequence is a woman aged 80 or older in good health. In DNA, the CDR3 is TGCGCCAGCAGCTTGGGAGGTGTTGATTCACCCCTCCACTTT. Amino acid sequence: CASSLGGVDSPLHF.